These 22 T cell receptor beta chains share one sample of origin, sequenced in a study of patients and donors after allogeneic stem cell transplantation (dated by TCRdb to 2018 to 2021). The method behind the library was RT-PCR. Instrument used: NextSeq 550. The public sequencing data were trimmed at Q25 with fastp and processed into clonotypes with MiXCR by TCRdb, which kept only in-frame beta chains. Identical CDR3 proteins give one entry, which carries the most common genes and DNA. The sample table lists roughly 880,000 distinct CDR3 sequences, 15% to 20% of them with a count of one. The top ten constitute around 6% of the sample. Sequencing input: blood, either unsorted or a sorted T cell fraction (not recorded which). All receptors come from a human donor who was either an allogeneic HSCT recipient or a stem cell or donor lymphocyte infusion donor (not recorded which). It is not recorded whose cells these are; they may come from a transplant donor.

The chain uses TRBV9 and TRBJ1-5; a possible D gene is TRBD1 (5 bases). Germline loops: CDR1 SGDLS, CDR2 YYNGEE. Trimming stripped 0 bases from V and 2 bases from J, with 9 bases between. CDR3 length equals 15 residues. In DNA form, the CDR3 reads TGTGCCAGCAGCGTAGGTAGGGGAGGCAATCAGCCCCAGCATTTT. Its translation: CASSVGRGGNQPQHF.

Here the CDR3 DNA reads TGTGCCATCGCAACGGGGGAGCTCTACGAGCAGTACTTC. As protein: CAIATGELYEQYF. The chain uses TRBV10-3 and TRBJ2-7, with a weak D call TRBD2 (6 bases). This CDR3 comprises 13 residues. Trimming left V 8 bases short and J 3 bases short, with 14 bases between. Germline values: CDR1 ENHRY, CDR2 SYGVKD.

The rearrangement uses TRBV7-9 and TRBJ2-3; a weak D match, TRBD2 (6 bases). V dropped 4 bases and J dropped 0 bases, with 17 bases sitting between them. The CDR3 contains 17 residues. The germline CDR1 and CDR2 sequences are SEHNR and FQNEAQ (reference sequence). The CDR3 DNA is TGTGCCAGCAGCTCAACGGCGGGGACTTCAAGCACAGATACGCAGTATTTT. This codes for CASSSTAGTSSTDTQYF.

This clonotype showed up just a few times. The chain is built from TRBV4-1 and TRBJ2-7, with TRBD1 identical over 7 bases. Trimming cost V 0 bases and J 3 bases; bases outside gene matches: 11. CDR1 and CDR2 (germline): MGHRA, YSYEKL. This CDR3 is 17 amino acids long. CDR3 in amino acids: CASSQDLRSTGNYEQYF. The CDR3 DNA sequence: TGCGCCAGCAGCCAAGATCTCCGGTCGACAGGGAACTACGAGCAGTACTTC.

A few counts support this clonotype. V is TRBV12-3 or TRBV12-4 and J is TRBJ1-1, with D unclear. The CDR3 runs to 12 residues. Trimming took off 1 base at V and 7 bases at J, with 7 bases between the two ends. In DNA, the CDR3 is TGTGCCAGCAGTTTAGTCCGCCGTGAAGCTTTCTTT. This codes for CASSLVRREAFF.

The chain links TRBV7-3 to TRBJ2-7; D gene uncertain. This CDR3 spans 14 amino acids. V lost 1 base and J lost 4, with 11 bases in between. Germline values: CDR1 SGHTA, CDR2 FQGTGA. The CDR3 coding sequence is TGTGCCAGCAGCTTAAACCCCCGCGGATACGAGCAGTACTTC. Protein: CASSLNPRGYEQYF.

This clonotype was counted a few times. The chain links TRBV9 to TRBJ2-7; D might be TRBD2 (5 bases). In germline, CDR1 is SGDLS, CDR2 YYNGEE. This CDR3 has 14 amino acids. The ends were cut back, 6 bases at V and 5 bases at J, with 18 bases in the middle. The DNA of the CDR3 is TGTGCCAGCAACCCAGGTGGGGAGAGCGACGAGCAGTACTTC. It yields the protein CASNPGGESDEQYF.

The rearrangement joins TRBV19 to TRBJ2-7, with a weak D call TRBD2 (6 bases). The CDR3 spans 14 residues. Trimming left V 3 bases short and J 0 bases short, with 9 bases between. Germline V gene sequence: CDR1 LNHDA, CDR2 SQIVND (reference sequence). Written as DNA, the CDR3 is TGTGCCAGTAGTATGGGGACTCCCTCCTACGAGCAGTACTTC. Translated: CASSMGTPSYEQYF.

This clonotype was recorded a few times. The V and J genes are TRBV20-1 and TRBJ1-3; D remains unclear. V dropped 3 bases and J dropped 3 bases, with 15 bases sitting between them. The length of the CDR3 is 15 residues. Germline V gives CDR1 DFQATT, CDR2 SNEGSKA (reference sequence). This CDR3 reads CSASQIVGSGNTIYF. CDR3 bases: TGCAGTGCTAGTCAAATTGTGGGAAGTGGAAACACCATATATTTT.

This clonotype turned up a few times. The chain couples TRBV2 to TRBJ2-1; possible D gene TRBD2, 5 bases. This CDR3 has 14 amino acids. With 7 bases removed from V and 8 bases from J, the gap between germline ends came to 18 bases. Per germline, CDR1 SNHLY and CDR2 FYNNEI. CDR3 protein: CASNSGTLADEQFF. For the CDR3, the DNA is TGTGCCAGCAACTCGGGAACGCTAGCCGATGAGCAGTTCTTC.

The gene calls are TRBV12-3 or TRBV12-4 and TRBJ1-2; 7 bases fit TRBD1. V lost 9 bases and J lost 1; bases outside the gene matches: 2. The CDR3 has 12 amino acids. This CDR3 is CASWDSNYGYTF. The CDR3 DNA sequence: TGTGCCAGTTGGGACAGTAACTATGGCTACACCTTC.

This clonotype was counted only a few times. The chain uses TRBV15 and TRBJ2-5; no firm D call. V was trimmed by 1 base and J by 2 bases, leaving 8 bases between them. The germline CDR1 and CDR2 sequences are LNHNV and YYDKDF (reference sequence). CDR3 length: 14 residues. CDR3 in amino acids: CATSRVGVQETQYF. The CDR3 coding sequence is TGTGCCACCAGCAGAGTTGGGGTACAAGAGACCCAGTACTTC.

CDR3 in DNA: TGTGCTAGTGGGGAGGTCCCGATCAGCACAGATACGCAGTATTTT. Translated, it gives CASGEVPISTDTQYF. V gene TRBV12-5 combines with J gene TRBJ2-3; a weak D match, TRBD2 (5 bases). V lost 6 bases, J lost 0 bases, and 13 bases lay in between. Germline V gene data show CDR1 as LGHNT and CDR2 as FRNRAP. The CDR3 contains 15 residues.

This clonotype was recorded a few times. The V and J genes are TRBV5-5 and TRBJ1-2, with D unclear. Trimming cost V 6 bases and J 4 bases, with 16 bases left between them. The V gene's germline CDR1 is SGHKS and CDR2 YYEKEE (reference sequence). This CDR3 has 14 residues. CDR3 region: CASIYLDTGYGYTF. Written as DNA, the CDR3 is TGTGCCAGCATTTACCTAGACACCGGCTATGGCTACACCTTC. The complete variable domain, with remaining parts taken from reference TRBV5-5 and TRBJ1-2, reads DAGVTQSPTHLIKTRGQQVTLRCSPISGHKSVSWYQQVLGQGPQFIFQYYEKEERGRGNFPDRFSARQFPNYSSELNVNALLLGDSALYLCASIYLDTGYGYTFGSGTRLTVV.

This sequence joins TRBV12-3 or TRBV12-4 and TRBJ2-7, with TRBD1 as a possible D gene (5 bases). CDR3 length: 13 amino acids. Trimming stripped 2 bases from V and 7 bases from J, with 12 bases between. The CDR3 is CASSLPLAGEQYF. For the CDR3, the DNA is TGTGCCAGCAGTTTACCCCTCGCAGGGGAGCAGTACTTC.

The chain uses TRBV7-2 and TRBJ2-4, with D possibly called TRBD1 or TRBD2 (5 bases each). Per germline, CDR1 SGHTA and CDR2 FQGNSA. Trimming stripped 1 base from V and 9 bases from J, with 19 bases between. The CDR3 extends over 16 amino acids. CDR3 sequence reads: CASSLEGTSSRVIQYF. In nucleotides, the CDR3 is TGTGCCAGCAGCTTAGAAGGGACCTCAAGTAGGGTCATTCAGTACTTC.

This clonotype occurred a few times. V and J are TRBV25-1 and TRBJ2-7; 7 positions agree with TRBD1. J gave up 0 bases and V 6 bases, and 5 bases lay outside the gene matches. Germline CDR1 and CDR2: MGHDK and SYGVNS. CDR3 length: 14 amino acids. The CDR3 nucleotides read TGTGCCAGCAGCGTACAGGGGCTCTCCTACGAGCAGTACTTC. It translates to CASSVQGLSYEQYF.

This clonotype was seen ten or more times. The rearrangement joins TRBV20-1 to TRBJ1-1, with TRBD1 identical over 7 bases. The CDR3 covers 17 residues. Trimming at V came to 6 bases and at J to 3 bases, leaving 19 bases not matched to a gene. Per the germline V gene, CDR1 is DFQATT and CDR2 is SNEGSKA (reference sequence). CDR3 sequence reads: CSARGGGTDGFYTEAFF. DNA of the CDR3: TGCAGTGCCAGGGGCGGCGGGACAGATGGGTTCTACACTGAAGCTTTCTTT.

This clonotype was counted a single time. V gene TRBV27 combines with J gene TRBJ2-1; 8 nucleotides align to TRBD1. The V gene end was trimmed by 6 bases and the J gene end by 7 bases; junction bases not matched to a gene: 11. CDR1 MNHEY and CDR2 SMNVEV come from the germline V gene (reference sequence). This CDR3 comprises 15 residues. CDR3 coding DNA: TGTGCCAGCAGCCTGCAGGGGGCTTTTCCGAATGAGCAGTTCTTC. Amino acid sequence: CASSLQGAFPNEQFF.

There are a few counts of this clonotype. V and J are TRBV6-1 and TRBJ2-2, with 11 bases lining up with TRBD2. This CDR3 comprises 15 residues. V shed 6 bases and J 5 bases; nucleotides not matched to a gene: 5. Per germline, CDR1 MNHNS and CDR2 SASEGT. DNA of the CDR3: TGTGCCAGCAGCCCGACTAGCGGGAAGACCGGGGAGCTGTTTTTT. Translated: CASSPTSGKTGELFF.

The J gene is TRBJ1-2, the V gene TRBV4-3; D gene unclear. The CDR3 is 12 amino acids. Trimming took 0 bases from V and 3 from J, leaving 2 bases between them. Germline V lookup: CDR1 LGHNA, CDR2 YSLEER. The CDR3 loop reads CASSQDHYGYTF. The CDR3 DNA is TGCGCCAGCAGCCAAGATCACTATGGCTACACCTTC.

In its sample, this clonotype was seen many times. The chain links TRBV7-2 to TRBJ2-3, with 9 bases aligning to TRBD1. CDR1 and CDR2 (germline): SGHTA, FQGNSA. V trimming: 5 bases; J trimming: 3 bases; junction bases outside the gene matches: 3. The CDR3 runs to 14 residues. The CDR3, as DNA: TGTGCCAGCAGCACGGGACAGGGTACAGATACGCAGTATTTT. Amino acid sequence: CASSTGQGTDTQYF.